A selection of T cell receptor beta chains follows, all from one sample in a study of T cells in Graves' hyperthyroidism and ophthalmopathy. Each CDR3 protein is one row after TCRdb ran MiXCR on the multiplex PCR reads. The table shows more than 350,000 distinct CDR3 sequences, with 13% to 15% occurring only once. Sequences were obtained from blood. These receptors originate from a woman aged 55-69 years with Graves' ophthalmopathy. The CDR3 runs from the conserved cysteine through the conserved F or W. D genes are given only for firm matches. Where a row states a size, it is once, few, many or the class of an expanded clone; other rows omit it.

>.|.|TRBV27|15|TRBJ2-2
CASSHLASGTGELFF
TGTGCCAGCAGTCACCTAGCGTCGGGCACCGGGGAGCTGTTTTTT
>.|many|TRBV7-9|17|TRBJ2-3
CASSLAPGGGSTDTQYF
TGTGCCAGCAGCTTAGCCCCGGGCGGAGGCAGCACAGATACGCAGTATTTT
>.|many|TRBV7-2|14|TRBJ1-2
CASSLAQGRSGYTF
TGTGCCAGCAGCTTAGCCCAGGGGCGGAGTGGCTACACCTTC
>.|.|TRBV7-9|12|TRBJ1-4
CASSGTYEKLFF
TGTGCCAGCAGCGGGACTTACGAAAAACTGTTTTTT
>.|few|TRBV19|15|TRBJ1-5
CASTKFGGGNQPQHF
TGTGCCAGTACGAAATTCGGGGGAGGCAATCAGCCCCAGCATTTT
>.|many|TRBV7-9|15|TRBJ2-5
CASRTDGAHGETQYF
TGTGCCAGCAGAACTGATGGGGCCCATGGAGAGACCCAGTACTTC
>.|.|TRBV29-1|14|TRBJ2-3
CSVVGLRGADTQYF
TGCAGCGTTGTTGGCCTACGAGGAGCAGATACGCAGTATTTT
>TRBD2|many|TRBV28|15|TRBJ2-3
CASSPGTIIWYTQYF
TGTGCCAGCAGTCCTGGGACTATAATTTGGTATACGCAGTATTTT
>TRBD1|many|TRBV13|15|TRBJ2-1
CASSSGQGAFNEQFF
TGTGCCAGCAGCTCAGGACAGGGGGCGTTCAATGAGCAGTTCTTC
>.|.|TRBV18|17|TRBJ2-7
CASSPPNHSGRPYEQYF
TGTGCCAGCTCACCACCGAATCATTCGGGACGGCCCTACGAGCAGTACTTC
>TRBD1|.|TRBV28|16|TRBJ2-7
CASSLWSGTGASEQYF
TGTGCCAGCAGTTTATGGTCCGGGACAGGGGCATCCGAGCAGTACTTC
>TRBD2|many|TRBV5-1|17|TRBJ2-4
CASSLELAGGAKNIQYF
TGCGCCAGCAGCTTGGAGCTAGCGGGAGGAGCCAAAAACATTCAGTACTTC
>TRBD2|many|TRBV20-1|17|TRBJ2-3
CSAKVAGLADLTDTQYF
TGCAGTGCTAAGGTCGCGGGACTAGCGGACCTCACAGATACGCAGTATTTT
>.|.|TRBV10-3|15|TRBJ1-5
CAISESEPANQPQHF
TGTGCCATCAGTGAGTCGGAGCCGGCCAATCAGCCCCAGCATTTT
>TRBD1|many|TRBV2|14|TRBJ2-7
CASRMGQMSYEQYF
TGTGCCAGCAGGATGGGACAGATGTCCTACGAGCAGTACTTC
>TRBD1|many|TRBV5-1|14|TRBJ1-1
CASSLPPTGGEAFF
TGCGCCAGCAGCTTACCCCCGACAGGGGGTGAAGCTTTCTTT
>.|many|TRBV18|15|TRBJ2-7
CASSPGRGRPGEQYF
TGTGCCAGCTCACCGGGACGGGGGCGCCCCGGGGAGCAGTACTTC
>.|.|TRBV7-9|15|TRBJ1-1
CASSFSPGGGTEAFF
TGTGCCAGCAGCTTTAGCCCGGGAGGAGGCACTGAAGCTTTCTTT
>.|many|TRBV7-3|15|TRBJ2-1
CASSPGSESYNEQFF
TGTGCCAGCAGCCCTGGGAGCGAATCCTACAATGAGCAGTTCTTC
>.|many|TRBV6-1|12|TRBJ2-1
CASSWGRGEQFF
TGTGCCAGCAGTTGGGGGCGCGGGGAGCAGTTCTTC
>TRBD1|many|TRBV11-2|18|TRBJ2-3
CASSPRGTGIGHGDTQYF
TGTGCCAGCAGCCCCAGGGGGACAGGGATCGGTCACGGAGATACGCAGTATTTT
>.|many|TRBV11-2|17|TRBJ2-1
CASSLLSGLSSYNEQFF
TGTGCCAGCAGCTTATTGTCGGGTCTTAGCTCCTACAATGAGCAGTTCTTC
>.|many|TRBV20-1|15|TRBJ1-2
CSARDPVVSNYGYTF
TGCAGTGCTAGAGACCCGGTGGTCTCTAACTATGGCTACACCTTC
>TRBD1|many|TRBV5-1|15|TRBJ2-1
CASSPTGTEDNEQFF
TGCGCCAGCAGCCCCACCGGGACAGAAGACAATGAGCAGTTCTTC
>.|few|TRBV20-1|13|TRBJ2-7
CSARKGLAYEQYF
TGCAGTGCTAGAAAAGGGCTCGCCTACGAGCAGTACTTC
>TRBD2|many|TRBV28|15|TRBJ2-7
CAAGAESGRMYEQYF
TGTGCCGCCGGGGCTGAGAGCGGGAGGATGTACGAGCAGTACTTC
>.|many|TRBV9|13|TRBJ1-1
CASSESPSTEAFF
TGTGCCAGTAGCGAGAGCCCCAGTACTGAAGCTTTCTTT
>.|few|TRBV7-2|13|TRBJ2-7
CASSLAKEYEQYF
TGTGCCAGCAGCTTAGCGAAAGAATACGAGCAGTACTTC
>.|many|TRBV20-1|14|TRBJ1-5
CSASLEGRWQPQHF
TGCAGTGCTAGTCTGGAGGGGCGATGGCAGCCCCAGCATTTT
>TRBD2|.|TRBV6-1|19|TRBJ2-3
CATQTGPRLAGGPGDTQYF
TGTGCCACCCAAACCGGGCCGAGACTAGCGGGAGGGCCAGGGGATACGCAGTATTTT
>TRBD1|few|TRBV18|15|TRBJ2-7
CASSRADRGRWEQYF
TGTGCCAGCTCAAGGGCGGACAGGGGGCGCTGGGAGCAGTACTTC
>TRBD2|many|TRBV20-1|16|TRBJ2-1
CSASRPLAGQHNEQFF
TGCAGTGCTTCCCGACCACTAGCGGGACAACACAATGAGCAGTTCTTC
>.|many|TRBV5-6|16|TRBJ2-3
CASSNYAGISTDTQYF
TGTGCCAGCAGCAACTACGCCGGCATTAGCACAGATACGCAGTATTTT
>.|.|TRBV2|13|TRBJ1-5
CASTPTNNQPQHF
TGTGCCAGTACACCGACGAATAATCAGCCCCAGCATTTT
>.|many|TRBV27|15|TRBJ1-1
CASSPSGQPNTEAFF
TGTGCCAGCAGCCCCTCTGGGCAACCGAACACTGAAGCTTTCTTT
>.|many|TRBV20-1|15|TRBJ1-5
CSAGGRAGGNQPQHF
TGCAGTGCTGGGGGGAGAGCCGGGGGGAATCAGCCCCAGCATTTT
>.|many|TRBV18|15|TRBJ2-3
CASSPPGERTDTQYF
TGTGCCAGCTCACCACCGGGAGAGAGGACAGATACGCAGTATTTT
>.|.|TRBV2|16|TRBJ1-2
CASSPIRTQRNYGYTF
TGTGCCAGCAGTCCTATTCGGACACAAAGGAACTATGGCTACACCTTC
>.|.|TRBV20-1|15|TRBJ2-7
CSARDYAGGIYEQYF
TGCAGTGCTAGAGATTATGCCGGGGGTATCTACGAGCAGTACTTC
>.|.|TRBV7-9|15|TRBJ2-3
CASGEGRGPKSTQYF
TGTGCCAGCGGCGAAGGGCGGGGGCCTAAGAGCACGCAGTATTTT
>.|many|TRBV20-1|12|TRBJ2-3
CSAGGFTDTQYF
TGCAGTGCTGGAGGGTTCACAGATACGCAGTATTTT
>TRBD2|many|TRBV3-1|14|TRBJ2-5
CASSWGLAGETQYF
TGTGCCAGCAGCTGGGGACTAGCGGGGGAGACCCAGTACTTC